These T cell receptor beta chains were read from a single sample in a study of cytomegalovirus exposure and HLA in healthy donors. Sequencing was performed with immunoSEQ multiplex PCR; in TCRdb, only in-frame clones are kept and a portion is missing. The sample lists 170,000 or so clones; 75% to 90% were seen once. The sample was PBMCs. The receptors derive from a young man in good health and CMV-seropositive. CDR3s include the opening cysteine and the closing phenylalanine or tryptophan. Each record gives: V gene, J gene, CDR3 protein.

v_call: TRBV28
j_call: TRBJ2-5
cdr3_aa: CASSLYADRAQETQYF

v_call: TRBV30
j_call: TRBJ2-4
cdr3_aa: CAWSDLGLADDKNIQYF

v_call: TRBV5-6
j_call: TRBJ1-5
cdr3_aa: CASSLGDRVDQPQHF

v_call: TRBV7-9
j_call: TRBJ1-2
cdr3_aa: CSSSYGQGARGYGYTF

v_call: TRBV19
j_call: TRBJ2-3
cdr3_aa: CATSPRTNTDTQYF

v_call: TRBV7-9
j_call: TRBJ1-1
cdr3_aa: CSSSSGRNTEAFF

v_call: TRBV5-1
j_call: TRBJ1-1
cdr3_aa: CASSQKQGAPRNTEAFF

v_call: TRBV25-1
j_call: TRBJ2-2
cdr3_aa: CASSVLRTSGGAGPELFF

v_call: TRBV2
j_call: TRBJ1-2
cdr3_aa: CASSGWDRGTGYTF

v_call: TRBV19
j_call: TRBJ2-5
cdr3_aa: CASRDSQETQYF

v_call: TRBV9
j_call: TRBJ1-3
cdr3_aa: CASSAGGTGNTIYF

v_call: TRBV6-5
j_call: TRBJ2-1
cdr3_aa: CASSYGAGEYNEQFF

v_call: TRBV29-1
j_call: TRBJ1-1
cdr3_aa: CSVIKDYTEAFF

v_call: TRBV18
j_call: TRBJ1-2
cdr3_aa: CASSPDIPGGTYGYTF

v_call: TRBV19
j_call: TRBJ2-7
cdr3_aa: CASSPTRSAGHGSVSGSRYEQYF

v_call: TRBV9
j_call: TRBJ2-2
cdr3_aa: CASSAPRAGNTGELFF

v_call: TRBV2
j_call: TRBJ2-1
cdr3_aa: CASSGQGGTSGADTPYNEQFF

v_call: TRBV5-1
j_call: TRBJ2-3
cdr3_aa: CASSLATQALDTQYF

v_call: TRBV5-6
j_call: TRBJ2-3
cdr3_aa: CASSLARTSTDTQYF

v_call: TRBV12-5
j_call: TRBJ2-3
cdr3_aa: CASGPTRDSRPDTQYF

v_call: TRBV28
j_call: TRBJ2-7
cdr3_aa: CASSTLQGYEQYF

v_call: TRBV27
j_call: TRBJ2-1
cdr3_aa: CASRLSGGRVYNEQFF

v_call: TRBV10-2
j_call: TRBJ2-2
cdr3_aa: CASSLRTSWGTGELFF

v_call: TRBV7-2
j_call: TRBJ2-1
cdr3_aa: CASSLQTGPNNEQFF

v_call: TRBV5-4
j_call: TRBJ1-4
cdr3_aa: CASSFQGGGGKLFF

v_call: TRBV7-8
j_call: TRBJ2-2
cdr3_aa: CASSLGAGRRTGELFF

v_call: TRBV7-9
j_call: TRBJ2-5
cdr3_aa: CSSSFLAGRSQETQYF

v_call: TRBV6-1
j_call: TRBJ2-5
cdr3_aa: CASSDPGQGETQYF

v_call: TRBV5-1
j_call: TRBJ2-1
cdr3_aa: CASSLIPTYEQFF

v_call: TRBV6-5
j_call: TRBJ2-3
cdr3_aa: CASSYETPAVTDTQYF

v_call: TRBV19
j_call: TRBJ1-2
cdr3_aa: CASGAALNYGYTF

v_call: TRBV2
j_call: TRBJ2-1
cdr3_aa: CASFIPSPSDEQFF

v_call: TRBV29-1
j_call: TRBJ2-3
cdr3_aa: CSGVYTDTQYF

v_call: TRBV11-2
j_call: TRBJ2-1
cdr3_aa: CASSLLTGVGHNEQFF

v_call: TRBV5-8
j_call: TRBJ2-4
cdr3_aa: CASSLGIIAKNIQYF

v_call: TRBV6-6
j_call: TRBJ2-5
cdr3_aa: CASSVAGTSTETQYF

v_call: TRBV18
j_call: TRBJ2-1
cdr3_aa: CASSLLLAGEASEQFF

v_call: TRBV5-4
j_call: TRBJ1-2
cdr3_aa: CASSLGQKAYGYTF

v_call: TRBV5-6
j_call: TRBJ2-7
cdr3_aa: CASSPGTGFGEQYF

v_call: TRBV6-5
j_call: TRBJ2-7
cdr3_aa: CASSYGQVYEQYF

v_call: TRBV6-6
j_call: TRBJ1-3
cdr3_aa: CASSHSASSGNTIYF

v_call: TRBV5-1
j_call: TRBJ2-5
cdr3_aa: CASSSGGSGGASQTQYF